These 32 T cell receptor beta chains share one sample of origin, sequenced in a study of blood T cell repertoires in COVID-19. Assay: immunoSEQ multiplex PCR; the TCRdb copy retains only in-frame clones and omits some. The sample carries some 47,000 clones, 65% to 90% recorded once. The specimen was peripheral blood. The receptors were gathered from an elderly woman with acute or convalescent COVID-19.

This clone was counted a few times. In the same sample, other DNA sequences code for this CDR3. The chain recombines TRBV2 with TRBJ2-7; D may be TRBD1 (6 bases). Trimming left V 6 bases short and J 0 bases short, with 15 bases between. The CDR3 loop spans 15 amino acids. Germline CDR1 and CDR2: SNHLY and FYNNEI. The CDR3 nucleotides are TGTGCCAGCAGCGAGGACAGTGGGAGCTCCTACGAGCAGTACTTC. Translating it yields CASSEDSGSSYEQYF.

The gene calls are TRBV6-5 and TRBJ1-2, with a weak D call TRBD1 (5 bases). This CDR3 comprises 12 residues. Trimming stripped 5 bases from V and 8 bases from J, with 12 bases between. The germline V gene has CDR1 MNHEY and CDR2 SVGAGI. CDR3 amino acids: CASSQQGVGYTF. In DNA form, the CDR3 reads TGTGCCAGCAGTCAGCAGGGCGTAGGCTACACCTTC.

The gene calls are TRBV3-1 (or the pseudogene TRBV3-2) and TRBJ2-7, with no clear D. V was clipped by 3 bases and J by 1 base, with 10 bases between them. CDR3 length equals 14 residues. Germline CDR1 and CDR2: LGHDT and YNNKEL (reference sequence). The CDR3 is CASSHTTASYEQYF. CDR3 nucleotides: TGTGCCAGCAGCCATACAACAGCTTCCTACGAGCAGTACTTC.

This sequence joins TRBV6-5 and TRBJ2-7; D is perhaps TRBD2 (7 bases). Germline lookup yields CDR1 MNHEY and CDR2 SVGAGI. This CDR3 is 15 amino acids long. V dropped 6 bases and J dropped 1 base, with 16 bases sitting between them. CDR3 region: CASRLGGASSYEQYF. The CDR3 nucleotides read TGTGCCAGCAGGCTTGGGGGGGCCTCTTCCTACGAGCAGTACTTC.

In its sample, this clone was seen a few times. The rearrangement joins TRBV30 to TRBJ1-5, with D possibly TRBD1 on 6 matching bases. Germline V CDR1 and CDR2: GTSNPN, SVGIG (reference sequence). The V end lost 1 base, the J end lost 7 bases, and 14 bases lay between the germline ends. The CDR3 spans 14 residues. This CDR3 is CAWSETGASQPQHF. For the CDR3, the DNA is TGTGCCTGGAGTGAGACAGGAGCAAGCCAGCCCCAGCATTTT.

V and J are TRBV5-1 and TRBJ1-6, with 7 bases identical to TRBD1. The germline V gene has CDR1 SGHRS and CDR2 YFSETQ. J was trimmed by 7 bases and V by 1 base; bases with no gene match: 8. The CDR3 runs 16 residues. This chain's CDR3 is CASSLTTDRVNSPLHF. The CDR3 DNA follows: TGCGCCAGCAGCTTGACCACAGACAGGGTGAATTCACCCCTCCACTTT.

The chain joins TRBV12-3 or TRBV12-4 to TRBJ1-2, with 8 bases identical to TRBD1. The CDR3 extends over 13 amino acids. V was pared by 8 bases and J by 2 bases, with 4 bases of the junction left unmatched. The DNA of the CDR3 is TGTGCCAGCCACAGGGGGATAAACTATGGCTACACCTTC. Encoded protein: CASHRGINYGYTF.

This rearrangement joins TRBV4-2 to TRBJ1-2; D gene ambiguous. Germline-derived CDR1 and CDR2 are LGHNA and YNFKEQ. This CDR3 region has 16 residues. Trimming removed 0 bases from V and 5 bases from J, with 16 bases in between. CDR3 sequence: CASSQDRLNNLYGYTF. The CDR3 region has the DNA TGTGCCAGCAGCCAAGATCGACTGAACAACTTATATGGCTACACCTTC.

The rearrangement joins TRBV29-1 to TRBJ1-1, with 9 bases aligning to TRBD1. Germline V lookup: CDR1 SQVTM, CDR2 ANQGSEA. This CDR3 contains 13 residues. Trimming took 7 bases from V and 5 from J; bases not matched to a gene: 8. The DNA for the CDR3 is TGCAGCGCTCTACAGGGGGCGAAGACTGAAGCTTTCTTT. This gives the protein CSALQGAKTEAFF.

The gene calls are TRBV5-1 and TRBJ2-2; the D gene is possibly TRBD2 (5 bases). The CDR3 totals 15 residues. The V end lost 4 bases, the J end lost 3 bases, and 13 bases lay between the germline ends. Germline assignment: CDR1 SGHRS and CDR2 YFSETQ. CDR3 in amino acids: CASSLGLGDTGELFF. In DNA form, the CDR3 reads TGCGCCAGCAGCCTCGGGCTGGGAGACACCGGGGAGCTGTTTTTT.

The chain couples TRBV5-1 to TRBJ1-2; tentatively, D is TRBD1 (5 bases). Trimming cost V 4 bases and J 8 bases, with 15 bases left between them. Germline CDR1 SGHRS, CDR2 YFSETQ. The CDR3 loop spans 13 amino acids. The CDR3 sequence is CASSLWGGNGYTF. CDR3 sequence (DNA): TGCGCCAGCAGCCTTTGGGGGGGAAACGGCTACACCTTC.

The V call is TRBV9, the J call TRBJ2-3, with D tentatively TRBD1 (5 bases). The V end lost 3 bases, the J end lost 0 bases, and 11 bases lay between the germline ends. This CDR3 is 15 amino acids long. Germline V gives CDR1 SGDLS, CDR2 YYNGEE. Here the CDR3 reads CASSELGDSTDTQYF. DNA for the CDR3: TGTGCCAGCAGCGAATTAGGGGATAGCACAGATACGCAGTATTTT.

The rearrangement uses TRBV2 and TRBJ2-6; D is unclear. Germline CDR1 SNHLY, CDR2 FYNNEI. Trimming took 5 bases from V and 0 from J, leaving 5 bases between them. The length of the CDR3 is 14 residues. As DNA, the CDR3 is TGTGCCAGCAGTCCCAGCTCTGGGGCCAACGTCCTGACTTTC. Translating it yields CASSPSSGANVLTF.

This chain uses TRBV6-5 with TRBJ1-2, with 10 bases lining up with TRBD1. The CDR3 runs 13 residues. Germline CDR1 MNHEY, CDR2 SVGAGI. V was pared by 5 bases and J by 6 bases, with 3 bases of the junction left unmatched. CDR3 in amino acids: CASSRGQGNGYTF. The CDR3 DNA sequence: TGTGCCAGCAGTAGGGGACAGGGGAATGGCTACACCTTC.

For the CDR3, the DNA is TGTGCCAGCAGTGAAAAAGGGACAGGGGGCCCCTATGGCTACACCTTC. Residues: CASSEKGTGGPYGYTF. The rearrangement uses TRBV6-1 and TRBJ1-2; TRBD1 agrees at 12 bases. J lost 4 bases, V lost 2 bases, and 5 bases had no gene match. The V gene's germline CDR1 is MNHNS and CDR2 SASEGT. This CDR3 contains 16 residues.

The chain links TRBV4-2 to TRBJ2-2; D is possibly TRBD2 (5 bases). The CDR3 totals 15 residues. Germline CDR1 reads LGHNA; CDR2 reads YNFKEQ. V was shortened by 0 bases and J by 4 bases, with 9 bases between the two germline ends. The CDR3 here is CASSQEPGVTGELFF. The CDR3 bases are TGTGCCAGCAGCCAAGAGCCCGGGGTCACCGGGGAGCTGTTTTTT.

V and J are TRBV3-1 (or the pseudogene TRBV3-2) and TRBJ2-7; D not certain. This CDR3 comprises 15 residues. V lost 6 bases, J lost 4 bases, and 19 bases lay in between. Germline V gene sequence: CDR1 LGHDT, CDR2 YNNKEL (reference sequence). DNA of the CDR3: TGTGCCAGCAGGCTCGACGGGTCATCCGGGTACGAGCAGTACTTC. It yields the protein CASRLDGSSGYEQYF.

The J gene is TRBJ1-2, the V gene TRBV4-1; D is possibly TRBD1 (6 bases). Germline lookup yields CDR1 MGHRA and CDR2 YSYEKL. V was trimmed by 0 bases and J by 7 bases, leaving 15 bases between them. This CDR3 is built from 15 residues. CDR3 nucleotides: TGCGCCAGCAGCCAAGACCACGGGGGGCAGGCTGGCTACACCTTC. This gives the protein CASSQDHGGQAGYTF.

This chain links TRBV18 with TRBJ1-4; the match to TRBD1 covers 9 bases. The CDR3 runs 15 residues. V lost 1 base to trimming and J lost 6 bases; unmatched junction nucleotides: 3. CDR1 and CDR2 (germline): KGHSH, LQKENI. The DNA for the CDR3 is TGTGCCAGCTCACCACTACAGGGGGCTGATGAAAAACTGTTTTTT. Translation: CASSPLQGADEKLFF.

The chain links TRBV30 to TRBJ1-6; 7 bases are shared with TRBD1. The V gene end was trimmed by 4 bases and the J gene end by 8 bases; junction bases not matched to a gene: 11. Looked up from germline, CDR1 is GTSNPN and CDR2 is SVGIG (reference sequence). This CDR3 comprises 15 residues. CDR3 nucleotides: TGTGCCTGGACCGAAACGGGACAGCGGGATTCACCCCTCCACTTT. Translated: CAWTETGQRDSPLHF.

V is TRBV5-5 and J is TRBJ1-2, with D possibly TRBD1 on 5 matching bases. Germline CDR1 reads SGHKS; CDR2 reads YYEKEE (reference sequence). The CDR3 has 16 amino acids. V was shortened by 0 bases and J by 0 bases, with 12 bases between the two germline ends. The CDR3 here is CASSLGQGATNYGYTF. DNA for the CDR3: TGTGCCAGCAGCTTGGGCCAAGGGGCGACTAACTATGGCTACACCTTC.

The chain has TRBV6-5 and TRBJ1-2; 10 positions agree with TRBD1. Germline CDR1 and CDR2: MNHEY and SVGAGI. This CDR3 is 15 amino acids long. Unmatched junction bases numbered 2, after V lost 0 bases and J lost 4 bases. For the CDR3, the DNA is TGTGCCAGCAGTTACTCGGACAGGGGGGCCTATGGCTACACCTTC. Translation gives CASSYSDRGAYGYTF.

V usage is TRBV5-4 and J usage is TRBJ2-2; D is unresolved. The CDR3 length is 13 residues. Trimming took 2 bases from V and 2 from J, leaving 4 bases between them. Germline CDR1 SGHNT, CDR2 YYREEE (reference sequence). The CDR3 protein is CASSLTNTGELFF. CDR3 bases: TGTGCCAGCAGCTTAACTAACACCGGGGAGCTGTTTTTT.

This chain connects TRBV19 to TRBJ1-2; no clear D gene. V dropped 3 bases and J dropped 4 bases, with 12 bases sitting between them. This CDR3 contains 14 residues. Germline V lookup: CDR1 LNHDA, CDR2 SQIVND (reference sequence). The CDR3 bases are TGTGCCAGTAGTATTACCGGGGAGAGCTATGGCTACACCTTC. Protein product: CASSITGESYGYTF. Supplemented by reference TRBV19 and TRBJ1-2, the full variable domain reads DGGITQSPKYLFRKEGQNVTLSCEQNLNHDAMYWYRQDPGQGLRLIYYSQIVNDFQKGDIAEGYSVSREKKESFPLTVTSAQKNPTAFYLCASSITGESYGYTFGSGTRLTVV.

The rearrangement uses TRBV13 and TRBJ1-1; 9 nucleotides align to TRBD1. In germline, CDR1 is PRHDT, CDR2 FYEKMQ (reference sequence). J gave up 1 base and V 5 bases, and 5 bases lay outside the gene matches. The CDR3 is made up of 15 amino acids. In DNA, the CDR3 is TGTGCCAGCAGCCCCCGACAGGGGGGGAACACTGAAGCTTTCTTT. This translates into CASSPRQGGNTEAFF.

J is TRBJ2-5 and V is TRBV9; the match to TRBD2 covers 13 bases. Germline values: CDR1 SGDLS, CDR2 YYNGEE. The CDR3 extends over 16 amino acids. V lost 0 bases, J lost 2 bases, and 1 base stayed unmatched. CDR3 coding DNA: TGTGCCAGCAGCGTAGAGGGACTAGCGGGGCAAGAGACCCAGTACTTC. Translation: CASSVEGLAGQETQYF.

CDR3 protein: CASSLEEGAWEKLFF. In DNA form, the CDR3 reads TGTGCCAGCAGCTTAGAAGAGGGGGCGTGGGAAAAACTGTTTTTT. The chain couples TRBV11-2 to TRBJ1-4; 7 positions agree with TRBD1. Germline CDR1 is SGHAT and CDR2 is FQNNGV. The CDR3 contains 15 residues. J gave up 8 bases and V 0 bases, and 6 bases lay outside the gene matches. Looking up the rest from reference TRBV11-2 and TRBJ1-4 gives the full variable domain: EAGVAQSPRYKIIEKRQSVAFWCNPISGHATLYWYQQILGQGPKLLIQFQNNGVVDDSQLPKDRFSAERLKGVDSTLKIQPAKLEDSAVYLCASSLEEGAWEKLFFGSGTQLSVL.

This clone is classed as large. This chain links TRBV3-1 (or the pseudogene TRBV3-2) with TRBJ1-6, with 7 nucleotides matching TRBD1. CDR1 LGHDT and CDR2 YNNKEL come from the germline V gene (reference sequence). The CDR3 totals 16 residues. V lost 4 bases to trimming and J lost 14 bases; unmatched junction nucleotides: 17. CDR3 sequence reads: CASSRQALGQKSTLHF. For the CDR3, the DNA is TGTGCCAGCAGCCGCCAGGCGTTGGGACAGAAGTCCACCCTCCACTTT.

The chain employs TRBV10-1 and TRBJ2-7; D uncertain. Trimming took off 5 bases at V and 0 bases at J, with 8 bases between the two ends. Germline CDR1 is WNHNN and CDR2 is SYGVQD (reference sequence). CDR3 length: 13 amino acids. The CDR3 nucleotides read TGCGCCAGCAGTAAGAGGAGCTCCTACGAGCAGTACTTC. Translation gives CASSKRSSYEQYF.

Points on this clone: Distinct nucleotide sequences in the sample also encode this CDR3. The chain uses TRBV4-1 and TRBJ1-2; no clear D. Looked up from germline, CDR1 is MGHRA and CDR2 is YSYEKL. The CDR3 is made up of 14 amino acids. The ends were cut back, 1 base at V and 2 bases at J, with 8 bases in the middle. The CDR3 sequence: CASSQGTGNYGYTF. CDR3 nucleotides: TGCGCCAGCAGCCAAGGGACGGGGAACTATGGCTACACCTTC.

V is TRBV4-1 and J is TRBJ1-4; no definite D call. The length of the CDR3 is 14 residues. CDR1 is MGHRA and CDR2 is YSYEKL in the germline V gene. Trimming pared 0 bases from V and 7 bases from J, leaving 9 bases between. CDR3 loop: CASSQDPQSEKLFF. The DNA of the CDR3 is TGCGCCAGCAGCCAAGATCCACAGTCTGAAAAACTGTTTTTT.

The V call is TRBV12-3 or TRBV12-4, the J call TRBJ1-4, with D perhaps matching TRBD1 (6 bases). The CDR3 totals 13 residues. V lost 7 bases and J 8 bases, leaving 14 bases between the germline ends. CDR3 in DNA: TGTGCCAGCACCGGGACATGGAGCGAAAAACTGTTTTTT. Amino acids: CASTGTWSEKLFF.